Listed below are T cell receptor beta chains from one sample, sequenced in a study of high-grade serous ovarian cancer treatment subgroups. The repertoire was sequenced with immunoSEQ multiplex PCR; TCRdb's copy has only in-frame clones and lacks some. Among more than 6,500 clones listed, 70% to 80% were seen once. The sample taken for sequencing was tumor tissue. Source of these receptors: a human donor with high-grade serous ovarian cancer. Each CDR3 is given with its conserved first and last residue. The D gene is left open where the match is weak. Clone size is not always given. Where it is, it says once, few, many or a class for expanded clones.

TGCGCCAGCAGCATGGGACCCGGGACTAGCGACAACGAGCAGTACTTC	CASSMGPGTSDNEQYF	TRBV5-1	TRBJ2-7	-	TRBD2
TGTGCCAGCTCACCACCGGCAGCGTCTACCGGGGAGCTGTTTTTT	CASSPPAASTGELFF	TRBV18	TRBJ2-2	-	-
TGCAGCGTTGTGTTTTACCAGGGGGTGTCCTACGAGCAGTACTTC	CSVVFYQGVSYEQYF	TRBV29-1	TRBJ2-7	once	TRBD1
TGCAGCGTTGAAGTCTGGCAGGCGGGGGCCGGGGAGCTGTTTTTT	CSVEVWQAGAGELFF	TRBV29-1	TRBJ2-2	-	TRBD2
TGTGCCAGCAGCTTAGACATCTCCACAGATACGCAGTATTTT	CASSLDISTDTQYF	TRBV7-9	TRBJ2-3	-	-
TGTGCCAGCAGTTCTCAGGTGGCCTCCGGCTATGGCTACACCTTC	CASSSQVASGYGYTF	TRBV6-5	TRBJ1-2	-	-
TGTGCCAGCAGCTTCGCCGGGAGGAGCTCCTACGAGCAGTACTTC	CASSFAGRSSYEQYF	TRBV7-2	TRBJ2-7	-	TRBD2
TGTGCCAGCAGTAACCCCTGGGTGCGGGAGGGCCGAGAAGAGACCCAGTACTTC	CASSNPWVREGREETQYF	TRBV7-2	TRBJ2-5	-	TRBD2
TGCAGCGTTGAAGATTCTGGTTATGGCTACACCTTC	CSVEDSGYGYTF	TRBV29-1	TRBJ1-2	few	-
TGTGCCAGCAGTTTGAGGCGGGTAACAGGGGCAGATACGCAGTATTTT	CASSLRRVTGADTQYF	TRBV27	TRBJ2-3	-	TRBD1
TGCGCCAGCAGCTTGGAGGCGGGAGGGCCACAGACCCAGTACTTC	CASSLEAGGPQTQYF	TRBV5-1	TRBJ2-5	-	TRBD2
TGCGCCAGCAGCCAAGGTTTTGGGGGAGCAACAACTAATGAAAAACTGTTTTTT	CASSQGFGGATTNEKLFF	TRBV4-1	TRBJ1-4	-	-
TGTGCCAGTAGTATAGCCCGAGGCGGGGCCAACGTCCTGACTTTC	CASSIARGGANVLTF	TRBV19	TRBJ2-6	-	-
TGTGCCACGTCGGGACTCCCCCACGGTGAGCAGTTCTTC	CATSGLPHGEQFF	TRBV2	TRBJ2-1	few	-
TGTGCTAGTGGCCTACAGGGGGCCGGGGAGCTGTTTTTT	CASGLQGAGELFF	TRBV12-5	TRBJ2-2	-	TRBD1
TGCGCCAGCAGCCACGGGGTCGGGACAGGGGGTCCAGATACGCAGTATTTT	CASSHGVGTGGPDTQYF	TRBV4-3	TRBJ2-3	-	TRBD1
TGCGCCAGCAGCTTGGCCACAGTGCCGAACACCGGGGAGCTGTTTTTT	CASSLATVPNTGELFF	TRBV5-1	TRBJ2-2	-	-
TGCGCCAGCAGCTTGACCGGGACGCAAATGAACACTGAAGCTTTCTTT	CASSLTGTQMNTEAFF	TRBV5-1	TRBJ1-1	-	-
TGTGCCAGCAGCCCCCGGACTAGCGGGTCCTACTCCTACAATGAGCAGTTCTTC	CASSPRTSGSYSYNEQFF	TRBV28	TRBJ2-1	-	TRBD2
TGTGCCAGTAGTATGACGGTCCCTGGGATCTACCCCGAGCAGTACTTC	CASSMTVPGIYPEQYF	TRBV19	TRBJ2-7	-	-
TGTGCCAGCAGTGTCTACAGCTATGGCTACACCTTC	CASSVYSYGYTF	TRBV2	TRBJ1-2	few	-
TGTGCCGGCAGAGGGGTTCCCCAGGGTGAGCAGTTCTTC	CAGRGVPQGEQFF	TRBV2	TRBJ2-1	-	-
TGTGCCAGCAGCTTTGCAACCGGGACACACTACGAGCAGTACTTC	CASSFATGTHYEQYF	TRBV5-6	TRBJ2-7	-	-
TGTGCCAGCAGCTCACCATTCGGGGGGAACACCGGGGAGCTGTTTTTT	CASSSPFGGNTGELFF	TRBV7-9	TRBJ2-2	-	-
TGCAGCGCCGGACTATTAGGAGTGGTTGAGCAGTTCTTC	CSAGLLGVVEQFF	TRBV29-1	TRBJ2-1	-	-
TGTGCCAGCAGTTTAAGTGACAGGGGCTATCGGCCCCAGCATTTT	CASSLSDRGYRPQHF	TRBV28	TRBJ1-5	-	TRBD1
TGTGCCAGCAGCCGATGGGTAGGAGAGAGCTATGGCTACACCTTC	CASSRWVGESYGYTF	TRBV7-9	TRBJ1-2	few	-
TGTGCCAGTAAGTTAAGGAACACTGAAGCTTTCTTT	CASKLRNTEAFF	TRBV19	TRBJ1-1	few	-
TGTGCCAGCAGACTAGACAGGCCCTCTGGAAACACCATATATTTT	CASRLDRPSGNTIYF	TRBV6-1	TRBJ1-3	once	-
TGTGCCAGCAGCTTATTTGCTAGCGGGAGGTTCAATGAGCAGTTCTTC	CASSLFASGRFNEQFF	TRBV5-8	TRBJ2-1	-	TRBD2